The present T cell receptor beta chain was sequenced within a study of T-cell reconstitution after alpha-beta-depleted transplantation in children. Notes on the study in general: There were reportedly several hundred expanded graft clones from which alpha-beta T cells came about two months after transplant. T-cell counts and diversity at one year following transplant were attributed mainly to newly produced T cells. The high TCRbeta diversity at day 60 in some patients came from surviving recipient T cells and thymic progenitors.

TCRbeta library preparation incorporated unique molecular identifiers. TCRdb re-derived calls from the PCR reads in MiXCR, one entry per CDR3 protein. Of about 100,000 distinct CDR3 sequences in the sample, about 6.4% were seen once. In its sample, this clonotype was seen many times. Its antigen is unknown. Germline CDR1 and CDR2: SGHDT and YYEEEE. The CDR3 is made up of 14 amino acids. The germline V and J ends were trimmed by 3 bases and 1 base, with 10 bases remaining between them. The chain joins TRBV5-6 to TRBJ2-5; tentatively, D is TRBD1 (6 bases). The source was PBMCs, mostly from graft donor cells, collected 360 days after TCRalphabeta/CD19-depleted stem cell transplant. This receptor was obtained from a male patient aged 2-10 years who had a stem cell transplant for acute lymphoblastic leukemia, so the T cells may come from the graft donor. CDR3 amino acids: CASSSDRFQETQYF. The CDR3 region has the DNA TGTGCCAGCAGCTCAGACAGGTTCCAAGAGACCCAGTACTTC.